Presented here are 26 T cell receptor beta chains from one specimen sequenced in a study of cytomegalovirus exposure and HLA in healthy donors. Both 60 Vbeta primers and 13 Jbeta primers went into the PCR. Only in-frame clones appear in the TCRdb table, and some are missing; sequencing was by immunoSEQ multiplex PCR. The data show roughly 130,000 clones, with roughly four fifths seen just once and around 10% held by the top ten. Sequencing input: PBMCs. The receptors come from a male donor in good health and CMV-seropositive.

CDR3 residues: CASSIMGQANTEAFF. DNA for the CDR3: TGTGCCAGCAGCATAATGGGACAGGCGAACACTGAAGCTTTCTTT. This chain uses TRBV7-8 with TRBJ1-1; 8 bases align to TRBD1. The germline V gene encodes CDR1 SGHVS and CDR2 FQNEAQ. This CDR3 has 15 amino acids. V shed 5 bases and J 1 base; nucleotides not matched to a gene: 6.

The CDR3 spells CASSLRGRSTEAFF. In DNA form, the CDR3 reads TGTGCCAGCAGTTTAAGGGGGCGGAGCACTGAAGCTTTCTTT. V usage is TRBV27 and J usage is TRBJ1-1, with TRBD1 matching 7 bases. Germline V gives CDR1 MNHEY, CDR2 SMNVEV (reference sequence). The CDR3 contains 14 residues. V shed 2 bases and J 4 bases; nucleotides not matched to a gene: 4.

This clone was counted only a few times. V usage is TRBV7-9 and J usage is TRBJ2-3, with 8 bases identical to TRBD1. Germline V CDR1 and CDR2: SEHNR, FQNEAQ (reference sequence). Trimming at V came to 1 base and at J to 5 bases, leaving 11 bases not matched to a gene. This CDR3 spans 17 amino acids. CDR3 residues: CASSLDGQGALGDTQYF. The CDR3 DNA follows: TGTGCCAGCAGCTTAGATGGGCAGGGGGCCCTGGGAGATACGCAGTATTTT.

The table lists this clone with a count of one. The CDR3 DNA reads TGTGCCAGCAGTCGGACAGGGGGAGGTCAGCCCCAGCATTTT. This sequence encodes CASSRTGGGQPQHF. The rearrangement links TRBV6-5 to TRBJ1-5, with TRBD1 matching 10 bases. The CDR3 runs to 14 residues. With 5 bases clipped from V and 6 bases from J, the junction kept 4 bases outside the gene matches. Per germline, CDR1 MNHEY and CDR2 SVGAGI.

With regard to this clone: Other DNA sequences from this sample encode an identical CDR3 as well. V is TRBV6-4 and J is TRBJ2-1; 11 bases match TRBD2. CDR1 and CDR2 from the germline V gene are MRHNA and SNTAGT. The V gene end was trimmed by 2 bases and the J gene end by 8 bases; junction bases not matched to a gene: 2. This CDR3 is built from 14 residues. In DNA, the CDR3 is TGTGCCAGCAGTGACCTAGCGGGGGGCGATGAGCAGTTCTTC. Protein product: CASSDLAGGDEQFF.

The chain uses TRBV5-1 and TRBJ2-1, with 8 bases that match TRBD2. The CDR3 sequence is 14 residues long. CDR1 is SGHRS, CDR2 YFSETQ, per germline. The V segment lost 4 bases and the J segment 8 bases; nucleotides outside the gene matches: 8. In nucleotides, the CDR3 is TGCGCCAGCAGCCGAAGCGGGAGAATCGATGAGCAGTTCTTC. It codes for CASSRSGRIDEQFF.

There are a few counts of this clone. The chain employs TRBV9 and TRBJ2-1; 7 bases fit TRBD1. In germline, CDR1 is SGDLS, CDR2 YYNGEE. V shed 3 bases and J 0 bases; nucleotides not matched to a gene: 3. This CDR3 comprises 15 residues. Here the CDR3 reads CASSDRDSSYNEQFF. Here the CDR3 DNA reads TGTGCCAGCAGCGACCGGGACAGCTCCTACAATGAGCAGTTCTTC.

The V and J genes are TRBV30 and TRBJ2-2, with D perhaps matching TRBD1 (6 bases). Trimming left V 5 bases short and J 5 bases short, with 18 bases between. The CDR3 extends over 15 amino acids. The germline V gene has CDR1 GTSNPN and CDR2 SVGIG (reference sequence). CDR3 region: CAWGFGGLRTGELFF. DNA of the CDR3: TGTGCCTGGGGATTTGGGGGCCTAAGAACCGGGGAGCTGTTTTTT. Full variable domain (rest looked up from reference TRBV30 and TRBJ2-2): SQTIHQWPATLVQPVGSPLSLECTVEGTSNPNLYWYRQAAGRGLQLLFYSVGIGQISSEVPQNLSASRPQDRQFILSSKKLLLSDSGFYLCAWGFGGLRTGELFFGEGSRLTVL.

This clone has only a few counts. The V call is TRBV28, the J call TRBJ1-1, with D perhaps TRBD1 (5 bases). The CDR3 has 16 residues. Trimming stripped 6 bases from V and 6 bases from J, with 23 bases between. Germline V gives CDR1 MDHEN, CDR2 SYDVKM. The CDR3 region is CASSTGGSIGTAEAFF. The CDR3 bases are TGTGCCAGCAGCACCGGAGGGAGTATAGGGACGGCTGAAGCTTTCTTT.

V gene TRBV7-2 combines with J gene TRBJ2-5; weak D call: TRBD1 (6 bases). V lost 2 bases and J lost 5, with 12 bases in between. Looked up from germline, CDR1 is SGHTA and CDR2 is FQGNSA. CDR3 length equals 14 residues. For the CDR3, the DNA is TGTGCCAGCAGCTTAATAGCAGGGGTTGAGACCCAGTACTTC. This sequence encodes CASSLIAGVETQYF. The whole variable domain, filled in from reference TRBV7-2 and TRBJ2-5, reads GAGVSQSPSNKVTEKGKDVELRCDPISGHTALYWYRQSLGQGLEFLIYFQGNSAPDKSGLPSDRFSAERTGGSVSTLTIQRTQQEDSAVYLCASSLIAGVETQYFGPGTRLLVL.

This clone showed up just once. The chain links TRBV4-3 to TRBJ2-3, with 8 bases fitting TRBD2. There are 15 residues in the CDR3. Germline V gene data show CDR1 as LGHNA and CDR2 as YSLEER. J gave up 1 base and V 1 base, and 1 base lay outside the gene matches. The CDR3 loop is CASSQVLAGTDTQYF. In DNA, the CDR3 is TGCGCCAGCAGCCAAGTACTAGCGGGCACAGATACGCAGTATTTT.

The rearrangement joins TRBV5-8 to TRBJ2-1, with a possible D match to TRBD2 (6 bases). Trimming cost V 4 bases and J 2 bases, with 13 bases left between them. This CDR3 is 15 amino acids long. Germline V CDR1 and CDR2: SGHTS, YDEGEE. The CDR3 region is CASSQDPGAYNEQFF. CDR3 sequence (DNA): TGTGCCAGCAGCCAGGACCCGGGGGCCTACAATGAGCAGTTCTTC. The variable domain in full, completed from reference TRBV5-8 and TRBJ2-1, reads EAGVTQSPTHLIKTRGQQATLRCSPISGHTSVYWYQQALGLGLQFLLWYDEGEERNRGNFPPRFSGRQFPNYSSELNVNALELEDSALYLCASSQDPGAYNEQFFGPGTRLTVL.

The rearrangement links TRBV18 to TRBJ1-1; maybe TRBD1 (6 bases). The CDR3 loop spans 15 amino acids. Germline assignment: CDR1 KGHSH and CDR2 LQKENI. Between the trimmed V and J ends, which lost 3 bases and 1 base, there was a span of 12 bases. CDR3 in amino acids: CASSPGQRQNTEAFF. DNA for the CDR3: TGTGCCAGCTCACCTGGACAGAGACAGAACACTGAAGCTTTCTTT.

CDR3 bases: TGTGCCAGCAGCTCGCCGACCCGGAGCAATGAGCAGTTCTTC. This encodes CASSSPTRSNEQFF. The chain links TRBV7-2 to TRBJ2-1; D unclear. This CDR3 spans 14 amino acids. Germline CDR1 and CDR2: SGHTA and FQGNSA. V dropped 4 bases and J dropped 6 bases, with 13 bases sitting between them.

The gene calls are TRBV18 and TRBJ2-2; tentative D call: TRBD2 (6 bases). V dropped 5 bases and J dropped 10 bases, with 17 bases sitting between them. This CDR3 contains 14 residues. CDR1 is KGHSH, CDR2 LQKENI, per germline. In nucleotides, the CDR3 is TGTGCCAGCTCAGAGGACACGGGGGTTTTGGAGCTGTTTTTT. This codes for CASSEDTGVLELFF. Looking up the rest from reference TRBV18 and TRBJ2-2 gives the full variable domain: NAGVMQNPRHLVRRRGQEARLRCSPMKGHSHVYWYRQLPEEGLKFMVYLQKENIIDESGMPKERFSAEFPKEGPSILRIQQVVRGDSAAYFCASSEDTGVLELFFGEGSRLTVL.

The table lists this clone with a few counts. The chain has TRBV29-1 and TRBJ2-3; the match to TRBD2 covers 7 bases. The CDR3 has 13 amino acids. V lost 0 bases, J lost 5 bases, and 2 bases stayed unmatched. Germline CDR1 is SQVTM and CDR2 is ANQGSEA. The CDR3 loop is CSVEDGGVDTQYF. In DNA form, the CDR3 reads TGCAGCGTTGAAGATGGGGGGGTAGATACGCAGTATTTT.

This chain connects TRBV19 to TRBJ1-1, with D possibly being TRBD1 (6 bases). With 3 bases removed from V and 3 bases from J, the gap between germline ends came to 11 bases. CDR3 length equals 14 residues. The germline V gene encodes CDR1 LNHDA and CDR2 SQIVND (reference sequence). This chain's CDR3 is CASSILHRDTEAFF. CDR3 coding DNA: TGTGCCAGTAGTATCCTCCACAGGGACACTGAAGCTTTCTTT.

V and J are TRBV30 and TRBJ1-1; weak D call: TRBD1 (5 bases). This CDR3 has 11 residues. V lost 4 bases to trimming and J lost 11 bases, with 14 bases between them. The germline V gene has CDR1 GTSNPN and CDR2 SVGIG (reference sequence). The CDR3, as DNA: TGTGCCTGGACCATGGTTGGGGGGGCTTTCTTT. Protein: CAWTMVGGAFF.

The V and J genes are TRBV28 and TRBJ2-5; TRBD2 matches 8 bases. Matching the DNA end better, TRBJ2-7 makes the J call doubtful. The CDR3 is 14 residues long. CDR1 MDHEN and CDR2 SYDVKM come from the germline V gene. The CDR3 loop is CASRAGGPTYEQYF. For the CDR3, the DNA is TGTGCCAGCAGGGCGGGAGGACCCACCTACGAGCAGTACTTC.

The genes are TRBV19 and TRBJ1-2; TRBD1 agrees at 7 bases. Germline loops: CDR1 LNHDA, CDR2 SQIVND (reference sequence). There are 14 residues in the CDR3. V gave up 5 bases and J gave up 4 bases; unmatched junction bases: 7. The CDR3 coding sequence is TGTGCCAGTAGTCGGGACAGACTATTCTATGGCTACACCTTC. Translating it yields CASSRDRLFYGYTF.

The chain carries TRBV6-6 and TRBJ2-7, with TRBD2 as a possible D gene (5 bases). Trimming shortened V by 6 bases and J by 6 bases, and 21 bases separated the two germline ends. CDR3 length equals 15 residues. Germline V lookup: CDR1 MNHNY, CDR2 SVGAGI (reference sequence). The CDR3 DNA sequence: TGTGCCAGCAGACCCCCTGGTATCGGGATGGGCGAGCAGTACTTC. Amino acid sequence: CASRPPGIGMGEQYF.

This chain connects TRBV28 to TRBJ2-7; TRBD1 aligns across 9 bases. Per germline, CDR1 MDHEN and CDR2 SYDVKM. V was pared by 6 bases and J by 2 bases, with 8 bases of the junction left unmatched. The CDR3 length is 15 residues. Written as DNA, the CDR3 is TGTGCCAGCAGCCCAGGGACAGGGTTTACCTACGAGCAGTACTTC. Protein: CASSPGTGFTYEQYF.

The V call is TRBV4-2, the J call TRBJ2-7, with D possibly TRBD1 on 5 matching bases. Trimming took off 0 bases at V and 3 bases at J, with 15 bases between the two ends. This CDR3 has 16 amino acids. CDR1 and CDR2 (germline): LGHNA, YNFKEQ. CDR3 bases: TGTGCCAGCAGCCAAGATCAGGGCTTTTCATTCTACGAGCAGTACTTC. Translation gives CASSQDQGFSFYEQYF.

V is TRBV10-3 and J is TRBJ1-1; maybe TRBD1 (6 bases). Germline values: CDR1 ENHRY, CDR2 SYGVKD. The V end lost 11 bases, the J end lost 0 bases, and 13 bases lay between the germline ends. The CDR3 totals 13 residues. The CDR3 bases are TGTGCCGTAGGGGACACCTTGAACACTGAAGCTTTCTTT. Translating gives CAVGDTLNTEAFF.

The chain joins TRBV2 to TRBJ2-1; D unclear. CDR1 SNHLY and CDR2 FYNNEI come from the germline V gene. V gave up 4 bases and J gave up 0 bases, with 10 bases separating them. This CDR3 region has 15 residues. CDR3 region: CASSGRRNSYNEQFF. The CDR3 DNA sequence: TGTGCCAGCAGTGGGCGGCGGAACTCCTACAATGAGCAGTTCTTC.

The V gene is TRBV6-5, the J gene TRBJ2-5; 11 bases match TRBD1. The DNA matches TRBJ2-7 better at its end, which makes the J call doubtful. The CDR3 runs 16 residues. Per germline, CDR1 MNHEY and CDR2 SVGAGI. The DNA for the CDR3 is TGTGCCAGCAGTTACTTGGGACAGGGGGGAAGGTACGAGCAGTACTTC. This gives the protein CASSYLGQGGRYEQYF.